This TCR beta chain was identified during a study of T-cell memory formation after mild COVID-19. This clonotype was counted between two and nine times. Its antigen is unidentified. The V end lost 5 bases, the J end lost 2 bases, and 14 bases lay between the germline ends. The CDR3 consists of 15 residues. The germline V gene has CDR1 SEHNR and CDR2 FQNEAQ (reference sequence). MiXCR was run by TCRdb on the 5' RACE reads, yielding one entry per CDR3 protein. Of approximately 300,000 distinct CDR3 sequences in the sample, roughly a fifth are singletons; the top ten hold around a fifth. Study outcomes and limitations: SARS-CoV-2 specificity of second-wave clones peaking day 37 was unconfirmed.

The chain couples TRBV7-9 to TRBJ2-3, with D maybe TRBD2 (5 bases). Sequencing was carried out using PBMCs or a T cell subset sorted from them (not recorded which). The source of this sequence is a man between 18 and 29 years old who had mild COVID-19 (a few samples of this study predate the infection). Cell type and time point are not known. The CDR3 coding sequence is TGTGCCAGCAGCCCGGGGTCACAGTCCACAGATACGCAGTATTTT. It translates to CASSPGSQSTDTQYF. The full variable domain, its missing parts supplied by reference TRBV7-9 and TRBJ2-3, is DTGVSQNPRHKITKRGQNVTFRCDPISEHNRLYWYRQTLGQGPEFLTYFQNEAQLEKSRLLSDRFSAERPKGSFSTLEIQRTEQGDSAMYLCASSPGSQSTDTQYFGPGTRLTVL.